This T cell receptor (beta chain) was profiled in a study of blood T cell repertoires in COVID-19. Study details: Sites in the United States, Italy and Spain provided acute and convalescent COVID-19 samples.

The CDR3 loop spans 17 amino acids. Germline values: CDR1 MGHRA, CDR2 YSYEKL. V was pared by 0 bases and J by 4 bases, with 10 bases of the junction left unmatched. Patients in Seattle were enrolled during active infection, then followed longitudinally. Clones were read by immunoSEQ multiplex PCR, and TCRdb kept only the in-frame ones, dropping some. The profile shows about 360,000 clones, about 88% of them singletons. This chain connects TRBV4-1 to TRBJ2-5; 8 bases match TRBD2. The specimen was peripheral blood. This clonotype was obtained from an older woman with COVID-19, enrolled during active disease. CDR3 amino acids: CASSQETGRSGRETQYF. In DNA, the CDR3 is TGCGCCAGCAGCCAAGAAACTGGACGGAGCGGGAGAGAGACCCAGTACTTC.